This T cell receptor (beta chain) was obtained from a study of CD8+ T cells in alopecia areata. Investigators isolated RNA and reverse transcribed it into cDNA to act as the sequencing template. The repertoire was sequenced with immunoSEQ multiplex PCR; TCRdb's copy has only in-frame clones and lacks some. Of 130,000 to 150,000 clones in the sample, approximately 49% are singletons; the top ten hold roughly 0.9%. The CDR3 loop spans 12 amino acids. CDR1 GTSNPN and CDR2 SVGIG come from the germline V gene (reference sequence). V was pared by 3 bases and J by 5 bases, with 10 bases between. Study conclusions and caveats: Researchers reported that TCR sharing among patients proved less clear than in mice, possibly HLA-linked. Sequencing of scalp samples also includes resident alphabeta T cells from normal skin.

Points on this clone: Its target is unknown.

Cell sorting on a FACSAria was used to separate CD4+ and CD8+ T cells from the PBMCs. V gene TRBV30 combines with J gene TRBJ2-5; weak D call: TRBD1 (5 bases). This clonotype originated in a human donor with alopecia areata. The starting material was CD4+ T cells sorted from blood, obtained at week 0. The CDR3 coding sequence is TGTGCCTGGAGCCTGACAGCGGAGACCCAGTACTTC. As protein: CAWSLTAETQYF.